One and the same sample provided the 6 T cell receptor beta chains below, sequenced in a study of glioma-infiltrating T cells after dendritic cell vaccination. Libraries were prepared by immunoSEQ multiplex PCR; TCRdb keeps only in-frame clonotypes and omits some of them. The sample has some 87,000 clones; over 75% are singletons. This specimen was blood, taken before dendritic cell vaccination. The origin of the receptors is a human donor with glioblastoma.

The J gene is TRBJ1-5, the V gene TRBV5-1; D may be TRBD1 (5 bases). Trimming left V 0 bases short and J 5 bases short, with 9 bases between. Germline V gene sequence: CDR1 SGHRS, CDR2 YFSETQ. The CDR3 runs to 14 residues. The CDR3 sequence is CASSLGDRDQPQHF. CDR3 DNA: TGCGCCAGCAGCTTGGGAGACAGAGATCAGCCCCAGCATTTT.

This chain connects TRBV29-1 to TRBJ1-1, with 9 bases that match TRBD1. The CDR3 covers 15 residues. Per the germline V gene, CDR1 is SQVTM and CDR2 is ANQGSEA. V gave up 7 bases and J gave up 6 bases; unmatched junction bases: 15. The chain's CDR3 is CSDWTGEEVYPEAFF. CDR3 nucleotide sequence: TGCAGCGATTGGACAGGGGAAGAAGTTTATCCTGAAGCTTTCTTT.

The chain links TRBV27 to TRBJ1-1; D perhaps matches TRBD1 (6 bases). The CDR3 sequence is 14 residues long. CDR1 and CDR2 from the germline V gene are MNHEY and SMNVEV (reference sequence). The V gene lost 6 bases and the J gene lost 1 base, with 12 bases spanning the gap. CDR3 in amino acids: CASRMTGWNTEAFF. CDR3 nucleotide sequence: TGTGCCAGCAGGATGACAGGCTGGAACACTGAAGCTTTCTTT.

The chain links TRBV5-1 to TRBJ2-5; D gene ambiguous. The DNA end is more similar to TRBJ2-7, so the J call may be wrong. Germline V gene data show CDR1 as SGHRS and CDR2 as YFSETQ. The CDR3 spans 12 residues. The CDR3 is CASSLELYEQYF. DNA of the CDR3: TGCGCCAGCAGCTTGGAGCTCTACGAGCAGTACTTC.

V and J are TRBV19 and TRBJ1-4; D is ambiguous. There are 13 residues in the CDR3. Trimming removed 1 base from V and 4 bases from J, with 4 bases in between. Germline V CDR1 and CDR2: LNHDA, SQIVND (reference sequence). Here the CDR3 DNA reads TGTGCCAGTAGTATAGGAGGTAATGAAAAACTGTTTTTT. This gives the protein CASSIGGNEKLFF.

The chain employs TRBV6-5 and TRBJ1-6, with a possible D match to TRBD1 (6 bases). Germline CDR1 MNHEY, CDR2 SVGAGI. Trimming left V 6 bases short and J 10 bases short, with 10 bases between. The CDR3 has 12 amino acids. The chain's CDR3 is CASRQGGSPLHF. The CDR3 DNA sequence: TGTGCCAGCAGACAGGGCGGATCACCCCTCCACTTT.